A selection of T cell receptor beta chains follows, all from one sample in a study of spatial heterogeneity in lung cancer. TCRdb re-called the 5' RACE reads with MiXCR, one entry per CDR3 protein. The sample lists around 5,000 distinct CDR3 sequences, around 7.1% seen once, with about 18% in the top ten. The sample in question was lung tumor tissue, obtained at surgery. The receptors were sampled from a male donor with early-stage non-small cell lung cancer. The CDR3 runs from the conserved cysteine through the conserved F or W. The order of the fields is V gene, D gene, clone size, J gene, CDR3 DNA, CDR3 protein. A D gene is named only where the DNA matches it firmly. Clone size is not always given. Where it is, it says once, few, many or a class for expanded clones.

TRBV18,TRBD2,many,TRBJ2-3,TGTGCCAGCTCACAAACTAGCGGGAGAGGAGATACGCAGTATTTT,CASSQTSGRGDTQYF
TRBV5-1,TRBD2,few,TRBJ2-1,TGCGCCAGCAGCTCGAAGCGGGGGGCTTACAATGAGCAGTTCTTC,CASSSKRGAYNEQFF
TRBV19,TRBD1,many,TRBJ1-6,TGTGCCAGTAGTATTTCCCGGACAGGGGGACAGCCCCTCCACTTT,CASSISRTGGQPLHF
TRBV5-6,NA,NA,TRBJ2-5,TGTGCCAGCAGCTTCGGAGGTGTCGGAGAGACCCAGTACTTC,CASSFGGVGETQYF
TRBV6-5,NA,medium-sized,TRBJ2-7,TGTGCCAGCAGTTACGTGCAGGGAGCCTACGAGCAGTACTTC,CASSYVQGAYEQYF
TRBV27,TRBD2,medium-sized,TRBJ2-7,TGTGCCAGCAGTTTGGGACTAGCGGGAGCCTACGAGCAGTACTTC,CASSLGLAGAYEQYF
TRBV15,NA,few,TRBJ2-3,TGTGCCACCAGCAGAGGTGGCGGAATCACAGATACGCAGTATTTT,CATSRGGGITDTQYF
TRBV12-3/TRBV12-4,NA,many,TRBJ2-5,TGTGCCAGCAGCCTTCGGGGCACCCGAGAGACCCAGTACTTC,CASSLRGTRETQYF
TRBV11-2,NA,many,TRBJ2-2,TGTGCCAGCAGCTTTGCACAGAACACCGGGGAGCTGTTTTTT,CASSFAQNTGELFF
TRBV9,NA,NA,TRBJ1-1,TGTGCCAGCAGCGTCGAGCCGGGACACTTGAACACTGAAGCTTTCTTT,CASSVEPGHLNTEAFF